These T cell receptor beta chains were read from a single sample in a study of blood T cell repertoires in COVID-19. Here immunoSEQ multiplex PCR was the method, and the copy in TCRdb shows in-frame clones only, minus some. This sample yields about 170,000 clones, of which approximately 80% are seen a single time; roughly 9% belongs to the top ten. Material: peripheral blood. The receptors shown here come from a woman of 80 years or more with active or convalescent COVID-19. Each CDR3 is given with its conserved first and last residue. A D gene is named only where the DNA matches it firmly. Clone size is given for some rows only: seen once, a few or many times, or a class if the clone is expanded.

d_call	clone_size	j_call	v_call	cdr3_aa	cdr3_nt
TRBD1	-	TRBJ1-6	TRBV14	CASSQGQGINSPLHF	TGTGCCAGCAGCCAAGGACAGGGGATTAATTCACCCCTCCACTTT
-	-	TRBJ2-1	TRBV5-1	CASSLARNNEQFF	TGCGCCAGCAGCTTGGCCAGAAACAATGAGCAGTTCTTC
TRBD2	-	TRBJ2-7	TRBV7-2	CASSLPRGVYEQYF	TGTGCCAGCAGCCTCCCGCGGGGGGTCTACGAGCAGTACTTC
-	-	TRBJ2-7	TRBV6-2/TRBV6-3	CASSSRERYEQYF	TGTGCCAGCAGTTCCCGGGAACGCTACGAGCAGTACTTC
-	-	TRBJ1-6	TRBV7-2	CASSLDNGYAYNSPLHF	TGTGCCAGCAGCTTAGATAACGGGTACGCCTATAATTCACCCCTCCACTTT
-	few	TRBJ1-3	TRBV19	CASSTGHIAGNTIYF	TGTGCCAGTAGTACTGGGCATATTGCTGGAAACACCATATATTTT
-	-	TRBJ1-1	TRBV5-1	CASSPGGTGQLEAFF	TGCGCCAGCAGCCCGGGAGGAACGGGACAACTGGAGGCTTTCTTT
-	-	TRBJ2-5	TRBV4-2	CASSQGSAQETQYF	TGTGCCAGCAGCCAAGGAAGCGCTCAAGAGACCCAGTACTTC
TRBD2	-	TRBJ2-2	TRBV4-1	CASSRLPAGGASTGELFF	TGCGCCAGCAGCCGGCTTCCTGCCGGGGGGGCCAGCACCGGGGAGCTGTTTTTT
-	-	TRBJ1-1	TRBV3-1/TRBV3-2	CASSQPTGPYTEAFF	TGTGCCAGCAGCCAACCAACAGGACCTTACACTGAAGCTTTCTTT
TRBD2	once	TRBJ2-7	TRBV5-6	CASSLAWGGEQYF	TGTGCCAGCAGCTTGGCCTGGGGGGGTGAGCAGTACTTC
TRBD1	-	TRBJ1-2	TRBV6-5	CASRGQGADGYTF	TGTGCCAGCAGGGGACAGGGGGCGGATGGCTACACCTTC
-	few	TRBJ1-2	TRBV7-9	CASSLDMESYTF	TGTGCCAGCAGCCTAGACATGGAGAGCTACACCTTC
-	-	TRBJ2-6	TRBV6-2/TRBV6-3	CASSNRDSGANVLTF	TGTGCCAGCAGTAACAGAGACTCTGGGGCCAACGTCCTGACTTTC
-	few	TRBJ1-5	TRBV9	CASSVGFGESQPQHF	TGTGCCAGCAGCGTAGGTTTCGGGGAGAGTCAGCCCCAGCATTTT
-	once	TRBJ1-5	TRBV6-2/TRBV6-3	CASSSGLSNQPQHF	TGTGCCAGCAGCAGCGGACTTAGCAATCAGCCCCAGCATTTT
-	-	TRBJ2-3	TRBV9	CASSFGSLDTQYF	TGTGCCAGCAGCTTCGGGTCCCTAGATACGCAGTATTTT
TRBD2	-	TRBJ2-7	TRBV2	CASSVGLVEQYF	TGTGCCAGCAGTGTGGGACTAGTCGAGCAGTACTTC
-	once	TRBJ2-5	TRBV11-2	CASSPWAQETQYF	TGTGCCAGCAGCCCATGGGCTCAAGAGACCCAGTACTTC
-	-	TRBJ2-1	TRBV5-6	CASSLAIGATEQFF	TGTGCCAGCAGCTTGGCGATAGGGGCAACTGAGCAGTTCTTC